This entry is about one T cell receptor (beta chain). The antigen is unknown. The data were produced by immunoSEQ multiplex PCR, yet TCRdb's version contains in-frame clones alone and is incomplete. The sample lists 140,000 to 150,000 clones; 80% to 90% were seen once. The data were obtained in a study of T cell responses to AZD1222 COVID-19 vaccine. The CDR3 runs to 15 residues. From germline, CDR1 is SGDLS and CDR2 YYNGEE. J gave up 11 bases and V 2 bases, and 9 bases lay outside the gene matches. Study-level results: Clonal diversity was possibly underestimated, and white British individuals and females predominated among donors. Unmutated regions of variants are reportedly targeted by nearly half of spike-specific TCRs.

This TCR derives from an adult in good health. The V and J genes are TRBV9 and TRBJ2-1; 11 bases fit TRBD2. This material consisted of peripheral blood, taken on day 0 of AZD1222 vaccination. CDR3 protein: CASSVSGLAGGQQFF. CDR3 coding DNA: TGTGCCAGCAGCGTTAGCGGGCTAGCGGGGGGCCAGCAGTTCTTC.